This T cell receptor beta chain was sequenced during a study of cytomegalovirus exposure and HLA in healthy donors. Findings and limits, study-wide: Specific recognition of CMV antigens was confirmed in vitro for a few chains (all CMV-associated). Most TCR sequences were seen very rarely across donors, but some public TCRs occurred in many. It was taken for granted in presence/absence analyses that sequencing depth across donors was roughly uniform.

V was shortened by 2 bases and J by 1 base, with 3 bases between the two germline ends. CDR3 length: 14 residues. The germline CDR1 and CDR2 sequences are SGHAT and FQDESV (reference sequence). With respect to this clone: Its target is not known.

PCR amplification relied on 60 Vbeta primers (plus 13 Jbeta primers). The table came from immunoSEQ multiplex PCR; TCRdb's copy has only in-frame clones and leaves some out. Found here are around 200,000 clones, roughly 88% of them singletons; the top ten hold 1.2%. The specimen was PBMCs. The sequence was obtained from a girl aged 2 to 10 in good health and CMV-seropositive. V is TRBV11-1 and J is TRBJ2-6; D remains ambiguous. As DNA, the CDR3 is TGTGCCAGCAGCTTAATATCTGGGGCCAACGTCCTGACTTTC. Translation gives CASSLISGANVLTF.